This entry concerns a single T cell receptor (beta chain). Its specificity is unknown. The V end lost 2 bases, the J end lost 3 bases, and 11 bases lay between the germline ends. The length of the CDR3 is 15 residues. Germline lookup yields CDR1 WNHNN and CDR2 SYGVQD (reference sequence). The data stem from a study of STAT5B mutations in CD4+ large granular lymphocyte leukemia. Study-wide results and caveats: Compared with healthy controls (2/35), patient top clones favored TRBV06 (8/27). Without putative leukemic clones, patient CD4-sorted repertoires remained more clonal than healthy CD4+ repertoires.

The assay was run at survey level. TCRdb's copy holds only in-frame clones and misses some; the assay was immunoSEQ multiplex PCR. This table has approximately 32,000 clones, around 67% appearing once. The sequence derives from a human donor in good health. Material: CD4+ T cells from blood buffy coats. This sequence joins TRBV10-1 and TRBJ1-3; TRBD1 might be the D (6 bases). The CDR3 loop reads CASSEGGLGGNTIYF. DNA of the CDR3: TGCGCCAGCAGTGAGGGGGGGCTGGGTGGAAACACCATATATTTT.